This record concerns one TCR beta chain sequence. Matching for age and sex applied to the controls, who were healthy donors. The TEMRA cells underwent FACS enrichment, while the CD8+ and CD4+ T cells underwent negative isolation. These data are taken from a study of CD8 T cells in Susac syndrome. Random hexamers served to reverse transcribe roughly 0.45 to 1 ug RNA. A single record per CDR3 protein comes from TCRdb applying MiXCR to the immunoSEQ multiplex PCR reads. The repertoire holds fewer than 150,000 distinct CDR3 sequences, more than 90% seen once, with around 0.12% in the top ten. The CDR3 extends over 14 amino acids. Trimming stripped 7 bases from V and 2 bases from J, with 13 bases between. Per germline, CDR1 LNHDA and CDR2 SQIVND (reference sequence).

The sample comprised CD4+ T cells from PBMCs. The chain couples TRBV19 to TRBJ2-3; no definite D call. The sequence derives from a human donor in good health. This CDR3 is CASKDRGTTDTQYF. The CDR3 bases are TGTGCCAGTAAGGACCGCGGAACCACAGATACGCAGTATTTT. The whole variable domain, remainder taken from reference TRBV19 and TRBJ2-3, is DGGITQSPKYLFRKEGQNVTLSCEQNLNHDAMYWYRQDPGQGLRLIYYSQIVNDFQKGDIAEGYSVSREKKESFPLTVTSAQKNPTAFYLCASKDRGTTDTQYFGPGTRLTVL.